Reported below is one T cell receptor (beta chain). Its antigen is not known. The method was immunoSEQ multiplex PCR; TCRdb's version includes in-frame clones alone and lacks a portion of them. The sample holds roughly 130,000 clones, about 92% seen once. These data originate in a study of T cell responses to AZD1222 COVID-19 vaccine. Overall study findings and caveats: The peak T cell response came first, and repertoires were sampled only after it. Rises in breadth and depth of Spike-specific TCRs came after two AZD1222 doses. Donors in the cohort were predominantly white British and more often female, and clonal diversity was possibly underestimated.

Germline assignment: CDR1 SEHNR and CDR2 FQNEAQ (reference sequence). CDR3 length equals 15 residues. V dropped 5 bases and J dropped 3 bases, with 17 bases sitting between them. The TCR sequence derives from an adult in good health. Sequenced material: peripheral blood, taken on day 0 of AZD1222 vaccination. J is TRBJ2-7 and V is TRBV7-9; D gene uncertain. The CDR3 here is CASSGSVGPLYEQYF. The CDR3 DNA reads as TGTGCCAGCAGCGGCTCGGTGGGCCCACTCTACGAGCAGTACTTC.